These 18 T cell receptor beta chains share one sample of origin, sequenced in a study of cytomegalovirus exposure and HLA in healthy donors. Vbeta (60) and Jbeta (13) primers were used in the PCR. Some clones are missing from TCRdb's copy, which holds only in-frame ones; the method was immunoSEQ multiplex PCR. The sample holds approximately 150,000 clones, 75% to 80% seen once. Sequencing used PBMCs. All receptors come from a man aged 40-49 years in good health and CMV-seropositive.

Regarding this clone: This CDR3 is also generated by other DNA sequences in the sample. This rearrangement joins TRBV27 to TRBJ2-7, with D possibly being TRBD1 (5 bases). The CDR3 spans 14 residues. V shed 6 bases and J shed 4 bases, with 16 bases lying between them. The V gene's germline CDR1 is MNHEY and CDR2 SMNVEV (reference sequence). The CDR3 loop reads CASSKQAKAYEQYF. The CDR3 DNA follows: TGTGCCAGCAGCAAACAGGCCAAGGCATACGAGCAGTACTTC.

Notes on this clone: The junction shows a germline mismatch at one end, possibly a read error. This chain's CDR3 is CATRVMRAGANGLTF. CDR3 DNA sequence: TGTGCCACCCGGGTTATGAGAGCTGGGGCCAACGGCCTGACTTTC. The V call is TRBV6-1, the J call TRBJ2-6; D perhaps matches TRBD1 (5 bases). The CDR3 totals 15 residues. The germline CDR1 and CDR2 sequences are MNHNS and SASEGT.

CDR3 protein: CASALSGSPYEQYF. Here the CDR3 DNA reads TGCGCCAGCGCCTTAAGCGGGAGTCCTTACGAGCAGTACTTC. J is TRBJ2-7 and V is TRBV5-1; 8 bases align to TRBD2. Germline-derived CDR1 and CDR2 are SGHRS and YFSETQ. The CDR3 sequence is 14 residues long. Unmatched junction bases numbered 10, after V lost 7 bases and J lost 4 bases.

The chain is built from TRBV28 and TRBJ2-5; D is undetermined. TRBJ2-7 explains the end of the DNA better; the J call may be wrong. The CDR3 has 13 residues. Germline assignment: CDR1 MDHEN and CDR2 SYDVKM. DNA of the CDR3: TGTGCCAGCAGTTTAAGGGCAGACTACGAGCAGTACTTC. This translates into CASSLRADYEQYF.

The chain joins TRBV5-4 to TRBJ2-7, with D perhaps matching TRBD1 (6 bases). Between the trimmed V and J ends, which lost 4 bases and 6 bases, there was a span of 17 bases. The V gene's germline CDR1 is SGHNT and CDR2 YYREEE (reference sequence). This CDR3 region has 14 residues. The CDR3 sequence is CASSLGQNVGEQYF. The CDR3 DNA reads TGTGCCAGCAGCCTAGGACAGAACGTGGGCGAGCAGTACTTC.

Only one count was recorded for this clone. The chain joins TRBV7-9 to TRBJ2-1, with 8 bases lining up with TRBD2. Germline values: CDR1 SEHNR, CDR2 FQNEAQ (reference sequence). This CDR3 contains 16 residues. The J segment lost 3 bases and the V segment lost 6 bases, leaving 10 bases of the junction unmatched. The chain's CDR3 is CASSRGGGSIYNEQFF. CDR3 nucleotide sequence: TGTGCCAGCAGTCGGGGGGGCGGGAGCATCTACAATGAGCAGTTCTTC.

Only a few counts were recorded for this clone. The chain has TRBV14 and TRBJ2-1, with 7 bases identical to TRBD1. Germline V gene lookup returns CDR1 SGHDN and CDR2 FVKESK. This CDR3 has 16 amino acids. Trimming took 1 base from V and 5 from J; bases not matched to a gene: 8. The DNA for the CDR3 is TGTGCCAGCAGCCAAGGACAGGGAAGAGGTAACAATGAGCAGTTCTTC. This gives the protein CASSQGQGRGNNEQFF.

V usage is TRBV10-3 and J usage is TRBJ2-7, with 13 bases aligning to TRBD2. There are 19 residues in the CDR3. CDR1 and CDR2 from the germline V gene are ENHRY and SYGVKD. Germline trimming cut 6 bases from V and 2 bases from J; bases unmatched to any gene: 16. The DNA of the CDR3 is TGTGCCATCAGGCCAACCGGGACTAGCGGGATCCGACTACCCTACGAGCAGTACTTC. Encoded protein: CAIRPTGTSGIRLPYEQYF.

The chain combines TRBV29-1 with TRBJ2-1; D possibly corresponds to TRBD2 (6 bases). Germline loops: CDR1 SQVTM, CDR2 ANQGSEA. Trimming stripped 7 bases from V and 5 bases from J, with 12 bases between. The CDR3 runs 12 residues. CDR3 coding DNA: TGCAGCGGCGGGACCCTGAACAATGAGCAGTTCTTC. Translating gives CSGGTLNNEQFF.

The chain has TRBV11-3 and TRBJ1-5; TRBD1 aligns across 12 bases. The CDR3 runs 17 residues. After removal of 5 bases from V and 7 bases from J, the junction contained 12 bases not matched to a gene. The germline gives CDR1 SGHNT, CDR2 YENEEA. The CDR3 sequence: CASSEGDRGRLDQPQHF. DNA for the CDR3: TGTGCCAGCAGCGAAGGGGACAGGGGGCGGTTAGACCAGCCCCAGCATTTT.

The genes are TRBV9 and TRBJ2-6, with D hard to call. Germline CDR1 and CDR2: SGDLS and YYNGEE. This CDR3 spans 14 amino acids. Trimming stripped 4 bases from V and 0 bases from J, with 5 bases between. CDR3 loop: CASSSHSGANVLTF. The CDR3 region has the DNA TGTGCCAGCAGCTCCCACTCTGGGGCCAACGTCCTGACTTTC.

As DNA, the CDR3 is TGTGCCAGCAGCCCAGGGGCCGGAAACACCATATATTTT. Translating it yields CASSPGAGNTIYF. The gene calls are TRBV5-8 and TRBJ1-3; a weak D match, TRBD1 (6 bases). CDR1 and CDR2 (germline): SGHTS, YDEGEE. Trimming shortened V by 4 bases and J by 4 bases, and 9 bases separated the two germline ends. The CDR3 sequence is 13 residues long.

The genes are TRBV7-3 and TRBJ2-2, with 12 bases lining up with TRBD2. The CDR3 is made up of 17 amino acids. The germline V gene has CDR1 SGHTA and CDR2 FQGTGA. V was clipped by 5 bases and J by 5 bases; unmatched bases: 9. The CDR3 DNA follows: TGTGCCAGCAGCCCCCAACTAGCGGGAGGAAGGACCGGGGAGCTGTTTTTT. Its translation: CASSPQLAGGRTGELFF.

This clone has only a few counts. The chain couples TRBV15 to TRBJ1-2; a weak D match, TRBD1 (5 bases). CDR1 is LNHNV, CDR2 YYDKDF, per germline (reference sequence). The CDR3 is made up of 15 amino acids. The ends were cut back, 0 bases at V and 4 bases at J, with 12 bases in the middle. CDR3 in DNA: TGTGCCACCAGCAGAGAAGGCATCCAGGGCTATGGCTACACCTTC. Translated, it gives CATSREGIQGYGYTF.

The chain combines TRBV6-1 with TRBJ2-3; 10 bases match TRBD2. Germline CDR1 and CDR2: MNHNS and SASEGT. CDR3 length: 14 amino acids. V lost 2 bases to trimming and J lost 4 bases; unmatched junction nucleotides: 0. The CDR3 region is CASSELAGADTQYF. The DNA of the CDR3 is TGTGCCAGCAGTGAACTAGCGGGAGCAGATACGCAGTATTTT.

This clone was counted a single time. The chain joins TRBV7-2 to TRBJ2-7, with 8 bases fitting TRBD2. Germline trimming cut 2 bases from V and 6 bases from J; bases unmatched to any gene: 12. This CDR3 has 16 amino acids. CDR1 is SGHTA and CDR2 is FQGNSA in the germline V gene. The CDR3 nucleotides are TGTGCCAGCAGCTTAAAGGGCGGGAGGATCCCCCTCGAGCAGTACTTC. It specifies CASSLKGGRIPLEQYF.

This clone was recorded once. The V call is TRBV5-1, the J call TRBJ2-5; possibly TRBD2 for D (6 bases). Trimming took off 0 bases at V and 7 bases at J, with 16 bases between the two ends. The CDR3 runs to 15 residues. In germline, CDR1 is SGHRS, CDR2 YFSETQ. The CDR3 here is CASSLEPGLPMTQYF. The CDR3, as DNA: TGCGCCAGCAGCTTGGAACCGGGACTGCCTATGACCCAGTACTTC.

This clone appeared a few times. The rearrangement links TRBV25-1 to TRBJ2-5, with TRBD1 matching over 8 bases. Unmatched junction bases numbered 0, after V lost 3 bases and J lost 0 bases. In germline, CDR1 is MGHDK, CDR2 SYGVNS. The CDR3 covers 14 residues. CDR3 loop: CASSDRGHQETQYF. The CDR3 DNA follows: TGTGCCAGCAGTGACAGGGGGCACCAAGAGACCCAGTACTTC.